The 18 T cell receptor beta chains below all came from one sample that was sequenced in a study of early T cells in non-severe SARS-CoV-2 infection (dated by TCRdb to about 2021). The method behind the library was 5' RACE. Sequencing used a NextSeq 500. TCRdb reran the public reads through fastp at Q25 and MiXCR, keeping productive beta chains. Each CDR3 protein gets just one entry, which takes the most common genes and DNA from the rows behind it. A total of approximately 81,000 distinct CDR3 sequences appear in this sample, roughly 5.7% of them only once. Clones ranked in the top ten supply 7.8% of the sample. Input material: whole blood. The receptors were sampled from an adult who was a healthcare worker with PCR-confirmed SARS-CoV-2 infection or an uninfected control (not recorded which).

This clonotype has a handful of counts. The rearrangement joins TRBV18 to TRBJ1-1, with TRBD1 matching over 9 bases. V gave up 5 bases and J gave up 5 bases; unmatched junction bases: 9. Germline CDR1 and CDR2: KGHSH and LQKENI. The CDR3 is 15 residues long. CDR3 protein: CASSAGQGVQTEAFF. Written as DNA, the CDR3 is TGTGCCAGCTCAGCGGGACAGGGCGTTCAAACTGAAGCTTTCTTT. Combining the CDR3 with reference TRBV18 and TRBJ1-1 gives the whole variable domain NAGVMQNPRHLVRRRGQEARLRCSPMKGHSHVYWYRQLPEEGLKFMVYLQKENIIDESGMPKERFSAEFPKEGPSILRIQQVVRGDSAAYFCASSAGQGVQTEAFFGQGTRLTVV.

The chain uses TRBV11-2 and TRBJ2-4; D is perhaps TRBD2 (6 bases). The CDR3 length is 17 residues. With 5 bases removed from V and 7 bases from J, the gap between germline ends came to 24 bases. Germline V CDR1 and CDR2: SGHAT, FQNNGV. The CDR3 loop reads CASSPHLLRDRANIQYF. For the CDR3, the DNA is TGTGCCAGCAGCCCACACCTCCTGCGGGACCGTGCCAACATTCAGTACTTC.

The J gene is TRBJ1-1, the V gene TRBV27; D not certain. CDR3 length: 14 residues. CDR1 and CDR2 from the germline V gene are MNHEY and SMNVEV (reference sequence). Trimming stripped 3 bases from V and 4 bases from J, with 12 bases between. CDR3 nucleotides: TGTGCCAGCAGTTTGACGTTGTCGGGCACTGAAGCTTTCTTT. Protein: CASSLTLSGTEAFF.

This clonotype was observed a handful of times. The chain is built from TRBV29-1 and TRBJ2-3; 10 positions agree with TRBD2. The V segment lost 6 bases and the J segment 6 bases; nucleotides outside the gene matches: 6. The CDR3 is made up of 13 amino acids. The germline gives CDR1 SQVTM, CDR2 ANQGSEA. The CDR3 sequence is CSVSSGSGDTQYF. DNA for the CDR3: TGCAGCGTCTCTAGCGGGAGTGGTGATACGCAGTATTTT.

The chain links TRBV6-5 to TRBJ2-6, with TRBD1 as a possible D gene (6 bases). Germline CDR1 and CDR2: MNHEY and SVGAGI. V was pared by 10 bases and J by 0 bases, with 13 bases between. The length of the CDR3 is 15 residues. The CDR3 DNA reads TGTGCCACCAACGGACAGTCCTCTGGGGCCAACGTCCTGACTTTC. Translating gives CATNGQSSGANVLTF.

On this clonotype itself: This could be a read error, since a much larger clone is one nucleotide away. V is TRBV24-1 and J is TRBJ2-3; D unresolved. Per the germline V gene, CDR1 is KGHDR and CDR2 is SFDVKD. V lost 6 bases and J 6 bases, leaving 9 bases between the germline ends. The CDR3 runs to 12 residues. The CDR3 nucleotides read TGTGCCACCAGTTATTATAGCGATACGCAGTATTTT. Amino acid sequence: CATSYYSDTQYF.

In this sample, this clonotype turned up many times. The chain links TRBV7-6 to TRBJ2-5, with D maybe TRBD1 (5 bases). This CDR3 region has 14 residues. Germline V gives CDR1 SGHVS, CDR2 FNYEAQ. Trimming removed 5 bases at V and 7 bases at J, with 17 bases between. CDR3 in amino acids: CASSGQTGRGTQYF. In DNA form, the CDR3 reads TGTGCCAGCAGCGGACAAACTGGGCGTGGGACCCAGTACTTC. Combining the CDR3 with reference TRBV7-6 and TRBJ2-5 gives the whole variable domain GAGVSQSPRYKVTKRGQDVALRCDPISGHVSLYWYRQALGQGPEFLTYFNYEAQQDKSGLPNDRFSAERPEGSISTLTIQRTEQRDSAMYRCASSGQTGRGTQYFGPGTRLLVL.

At least ten counts were recorded for this clonotype. The chain carries TRBV6-1 and TRBJ2-1, with D perhaps TRBD1 (5 bases). The CDR3 covers 15 residues. Per germline, CDR1 MNHNS and CDR2 SASEGT. Trimming left V 3 bases short and J 4 bases short, with 13 bases between. In DNA, the CDR3 is TGTGCCAGCAGTGACCCCAAAGACAGTTACAATGAGCAGTTCTTC. It specifies CASSDPKDSYNEQFF.

The chain links TRBV7-2 to TRBJ2-3, with 9 nucleotides matching TRBD2. The V and J ends lost 1 base and 5 bases, in that order; junction bases with no gene match: 10. Germline V gene lookup returns CDR1 SGHTA and CDR2 FQGNSA. The CDR3 runs to 17 residues. CDR3 protein: CASSLVASGEWGDTQYF. The CDR3 DNA reads TGTGCCAGCAGCTTAGTGGCTAGCGGGGAATGGGGAGATACGCAGTATTTT.

The sample holds many counts of this clonotype. The CDR3 is CASSYGQGTNEKLFF. The CDR3 DNA follows: TGTGCCAGCAGTTACGGGCAGGGAACTAATGAAAAACTGTTTTTT. This chain links TRBV6-6 with TRBJ1-4, with D possibly TRBD1 on 5 matching bases. V lost 2 bases and J 1 base, leaving 8 bases between the germline ends. Germline V CDR1 and CDR2: MNHNY, SVGAGI (reference sequence). The CDR3 contains 15 residues.

This clonotype was detected ten times or more. The V call is TRBV6-5, the J call TRBJ1-2; TRBD1 aligns across 9 bases. The germline CDR1 and CDR2 sequences are MNHEY and SVGAGI. V gave up 10 bases and J gave up 2 bases; unmatched junction bases: 11. The CDR3 runs 15 residues. The CDR3 coding sequence is TGTGCCACGGGAAGGACAGGGGCGCACAACTATGGCTACACCTTC. It encodes CATGRTGAHNYGYTF.

This clonotype was seen at least ten times. The V and J genes are TRBV4-3 and TRBJ1-6; tentative D call: TRBD1 (5 bases). V was pared by 0 bases and J by 6 bases, with 6 bases between. CDR1 is LGHNA and CDR2 is YSLEER in the germline V gene. The CDR3 spans 14 residues. The CDR3 DNA reads as TGCGCCAGCAGCCAAGAGACAGCTAATTCACCCCTCCACTTT. As protein: CASSQETANSPLHF.

In this sample, this clonotype turned up a few times. CDR3 in DNA: TGTGCCAGCAGCTTACAAGCGGGGCCAGGGGGGGAGACCCAGTACTTC. Amino acid sequence: CASSLQAGPGGETQYF. V is TRBV7-2 and J is TRBJ2-5, with D perhaps given as TRBD1 or TRBD2 (7 bases each). The CDR3 totals 16 residues. The germline V gene encodes CDR1 SGHTA and CDR2 FQGNSA. The V gene lost 2 bases and the J gene lost 5 bases, with 18 bases spanning the gap.

In this sample, this clonotype turned up many times. The chain recombines TRBV7-6 with TRBJ1-2, with TRBD1 matching 10 bases. The V segment lost 3 bases and the J segment 5 bases; nucleotides outside the gene matches: 9. CDR3 length: 16 residues. CDR1 is SGHVS and CDR2 is FNYEAQ in the germline V gene. The CDR3 DNA reads TGTGCCAGCAGCTTGGGACAGGGGCTAGCGTCGTATGGCTACACCTTC. Translation gives CASSLGQGLASYGYTF.

This clonotype was counted a few times. The chain links TRBV6-6 to TRBJ2-7; 8 bases align to TRBD2. V dropped 0 bases and J dropped 7; count of bases not matched to a gene: 8. The germline gives CDR1 MNHNY, CDR2 SVGAGI (reference sequence). The CDR3 consists of 15 residues. CDR3 sequence (DNA): TGTGCCAGCAGTTACTCTGACGGGAGGGCCGGTGAGCAGTACTTC. As protein: CASSYSDGRAGEQYF.

This clonotype was seen more than once but under ten times. V usage is TRBV7-2 and J usage is TRBJ2-3; 8 bases line up with TRBD1. Germline V gives CDR1 SGHTA, CDR2 FQGNSA. This CDR3 is built from 15 residues. V trimming: 5 bases; J trimming: 6 bases; junction bases outside the gene matches: 10. The CDR3 region is CASSPRGQGFDTQYF. The DNA of the CDR3 is TGTGCCAGCAGCCCGAGAGGACAGGGTTTTGATACGCAGTATTTT.

This clonotype was seen many times. In DNA form, the CDR3 reads TGTGCCAGTAGAAGATACAATGAGCAGTTCTTC. Translation: CASRRYNEQFF. The chain joins TRBV19 to TRBJ2-1; D not resolved. Germline lookup yields CDR1 LNHDA and CDR2 SQIVND (reference sequence). The ends were cut back, 6 bases at V and 4 bases at J, with 4 bases in the middle. The CDR3 has 11 amino acids.

Here the CDR3 reads CASSFRELGEQYF. CDR3 bases: TGTGCCAGCAGTTTTCGGGAGCTCGGCGAGCAGTACTTC. The chain combines TRBV12-3 or TRBV12-4 with TRBJ2-7; D might be TRBD2 (6 bases). The CDR3 extends over 13 amino acids. Trimming pared 3 bases from V and 6 bases from J, leaving 12 bases between.